Below, one T cell receptor (beta chain) is given with its context. The sample originates from a study of T cell changes during pregnancy in multiple sclerosis. Assay used: immunoSEQ multiplex PCR; TCRdb lists only in-frame clones, some missing. Of some 60,000 clones in the sample, 89% are singletons; the top ten hold under 2%. Germline V gene sequence: CDR1 SGHRS, CDR2 YFSETQ. This CDR3 spans 15 amino acids. V was trimmed by 0 bases and J by 4 bases, leaving 14 bases between them. The sample was peripheral blood, taken after pregnancy. The V and J genes are TRBV5-1 and TRBJ2-7; tentatively, D is TRBD1 (6 bases). This TCR came from a female donor with multiple sclerosis, enrolled in a pregnancy study. The CDR3 sequence: CASSLDGTSVYEQYF. Written as DNA, the CDR3 is TGCGCCAGCAGCTTGGACGGGACAAGTGTATACGAGCAGTACTTC. Full variable domain (remainder filled in from reference TRBV5-1 and TRBJ2-7): KAGVTQTPRYLIKTRGQQVTLSCSPISGHRSVSWYQQTPGQGLQFLFEYFSETQRNKGNFPGRFSGRQFSNSRSEMNVSTLELGDSALYLCASSLDGTSVYEQYFGPGTRLTVT.